The 21 T cell receptor beta chains reported below all come from one sample, sequenced in a study of blood T cell repertoires in COVID-19 (dated by TCRdb to about 2020). The library was produced with the immunoSEQ multiplex PCR assay. Not all clones reach the TCRdb copy of this immuneACCESS table, which keeps in-frame sequences only. Checked studies attribute under half of the gap to unresolved V genes and leave the rest unexplained. This sample gives some 180,000 clones in total; roughly 82% of them show up just once. Approximately 4.7% of the sample is held by the ten biggest clonotypes. Sequenced: PBMCs or T cells enriched from blood (not recorded which). These receptor sequences come from an older woman with acute COVID-19.

This clone was counted a few times. J is TRBJ1-2 and V is TRBV28, with D possibly matching TRBD1 (5 bases). Trimming cost V 9 bases and J 4 bases, with 15 bases left between them. Looked up from germline, CDR1 is MDHEN and CDR2 is SYDVKM. This CDR3 has 13 amino acids. The DNA for the CDR3 is TGTGCCAGTCCGACAAAAGACAGCTATGGCTACACCTTC. It is translated as CASPTKDSYGYTF.

The chain links TRBV7-2 to TRBJ2-3; 10 nucleotides align to TRBD2. Unmatched junction bases numbered 14, after V lost 3 bases and J lost 8 bases. The CDR3 is 17 residues long. Germline V gene lookup returns CDR1 SGHTA and CDR2 FQGNSA. The CDR3 protein is CASSFQPGTSALGTQYF. DNA of the CDR3: TGTGCCAGCAGCTTCCAACCCGGGACTAGCGCCTTAGGTACGCAGTATTTT.

The V gene is TRBV24-1, the J gene TRBJ2-7; D is perhaps TRBD2 (5 bases). Deletions cut 0 bases from V and 4 bases from J, with 15 bases between. This CDR3 is built from 16 residues. Germline V lookup: CDR1 KGHDR, CDR2 SFDVKD. Written as DNA, the CDR3 is TGTGCCACCAGTGATTTGCGAGAGAGGGAGCCTTACGAGCAGTACGTC. Residues: CATSDLREREPYEQYV.

J is TRBJ2-6 and V is TRBV4-3; 7 nucleotides agree with TRBD1. The CDR3 contains 15 residues. Looked up from germline, CDR1 is LGHNA and CDR2 is YSLEER. V lost 4 bases, J lost 2 bases, and 2 bases stayed unmatched. The CDR3 DNA reads TGCGCCAGCAGCCGAGACAGGGCTGGGGCCAACGTCCTGACTTTC. Translation: CASSRDRAGANVLTF.

This clone was detected once. This rearrangement joins TRBV7-2 to TRBJ2-1, with TRBD2 as a possible D gene (7 bases). The ends were cut back, 4 bases at V and 2 bases at J, with 9 bases in the middle. This CDR3 spans 14 amino acids. CDR1 is SGHTA and CDR2 is FQGNSA in the germline V gene. CDR3 nucleotide sequence: TGTGCCAGCAGCTGGGGGGGCCCCTACAATGAGCAGTTCTTC. Translation gives CASSWGGPYNEQFF.

The chain combines TRBV15 with TRBJ1-1, with 10 positions matching TRBD1. The V gene end was trimmed by 3 bases and the J gene end by 4 bases; junction bases not matched to a gene: 2. The CDR3 spans 14 residues. Germline lookup yields CDR1 LNHNV and CDR2 YYDKDF (reference sequence). In DNA, the CDR3 is TGTGCCACCAGCAGTGGACAGGGGGGCACTGAAGCTTTCTTT. Translating gives CATSSGQGGTEAFF.

The gene calls are TRBV6-1 and TRBJ1-2; TRBD1 might be the D (5 bases). Germline assignment: CDR1 MNHNS and CDR2 SASEGT. Between the trimmed V and J ends, which lost 2 bases and 7 bases, there was a span of 17 bases. This CDR3 has 15 residues. CDR3 sequence (DNA): TGTGCCAGCAGTGAACTGTCAGGGCCGAGATTTGGCTACACCTTC. Its protein product is CASSELSGPRFGYTF.

Only a few counts were recorded for this clone. The V call is TRBV27, the J call TRBJ1-2; D perhaps matches TRBD1 (5 bases). Trimming pared 1 base from V and 5 bases from J, leaving 11 bases between. Germline V CDR1 and CDR2: MNHEY, SMNVEV (reference sequence). The CDR3 covers 14 residues. This CDR3 is CASSLWGDGYGYTF. DNA of the CDR3: TGTGCCAGCAGTTTATGGGGGGACGGGTATGGCTACACCTTC.

This sequence joins TRBV21-1 and TRBJ2-1; the D call of TRBD2 is as the table states it, not checked on the DNA. TRBV21-1 corresponds to a pseudogene. This CDR3 has 15 residues. CDR3 amino acids: CASSKLATWSNEQFF. In DNA, the CDR3 is TGTGCCAGCAGCAAACTAGCGACCTGGTCAAATGAGCAGTTCTTC.

CDR3 nucleotide sequence: TGTGCCAGCAGTAGGACTAGCGGTGGCATGGATACGCAGTATTTT. It encodes CASSRTSGGMDTQYF. The V call is TRBV6-5, the J call TRBJ2-3, with TRBD2 matching over 10 bases. V lost 5 bases and J lost 6; bases outside the gene matches: 8. The CDR3 loop spans 15 amino acids. Germline lookup yields CDR1 MNHEY and CDR2 SVGAGI.

The chain couples TRBV2 to TRBJ1-6, with 7 nucleotides matching TRBD1. Germline trimming cut 9 bases from V and 8 bases from J; bases unmatched to any gene: 10. The CDR3 loop spans 14 amino acids. Per the germline V gene, CDR1 is SNHLY and CDR2 is FYNNEI. CDR3 region: CASDMDRKDSPLHF. The CDR3 nucleotides read TGTGCCAGTGATATGGACAGGAAGGATTCACCCCTCCACTTT.

The V call is TRBV5-4, the J call TRBJ1-1, with D perhaps TRBD1 (5 bases). Trimming took off 0 bases at V and 7 bases at J, with 7 bases between the two ends. The V gene's germline CDR1 is SGHNT and CDR2 YYREEE (reference sequence). The length of the CDR3 is 12 residues. This chain's CDR3 is CASSLAGGEAFF. In DNA form, the CDR3 reads TGTGCCAGCAGCTTGGCGGGGGGTGAAGCTTTCTTT.

The rearrangement joins TRBV7-8 to TRBJ1-1; D unresolved. Trimming left V 1 base short and J 3 bases short, with 15 bases between. This CDR3 has 16 residues. CDR1 is SGHVS and CDR2 is FQNEAQ in the germline V gene. Written as DNA, the CDR3 is TGTGCCAGCAGCTTAGGAGCCGAGATGAGGGACACTGAAGCTTTCTTT. This gives the protein CASSLGAEMRDTEAFF.

The chain employs TRBV7-9 and TRBJ1-6; a possible D gene is TRBD1 (6 bases). The CDR3 runs to 14 residues. Germline values: CDR1 SEHNR, CDR2 FQNEAQ (reference sequence). V lost 1 base, J lost 10 bases, and 11 bases lay in between. The CDR3 nucleotides are TGTGCCAGCAGCTTAGTTCAGGGGCGCTCACCCCTCCACTTT. As protein: CASSLVQGRSPLHF.

CDR3 DNA sequence: TGTGCCTGGAGTGAATTGGCGGGAACCTCCTACAATGAGCAGTTCTTC. Encoded protein: CAWSELAGTSYNEQFF. The V call is TRBV30, the J call TRBJ2-1; D perhaps matches TRBD2 (6 bases). The CDR3 has 16 residues. In germline, CDR1 is GTSNPN, CDR2 SVGIG (reference sequence). The V gene lost 1 base and the J gene lost 0 bases, with 13 bases spanning the gap.

This clone was counted a single time. The rearrangement joins TRBV10-2 to TRBJ2-1; the match to TRBD2 covers 8 bases. This CDR3 is 15 amino acids long. The V gene end was trimmed by 3 bases and the J gene end by 12 bases; junction bases not matched to a gene: 13. The V gene's germline CDR1 is WSHSY and CDR2 SAAADI. Here the CDR3 reads CASSEGLAGYKGQFF. The CDR3 DNA sequence: TGCGCCAGCAGTGAAGGGCTAGCGGGTTACAAAGGGCAGTTCTTC.

The DNA of the CDR3 is TGTGCCAGCAGCTCTCAAGACAGGGTCCTTAATGAAAAACTGTTTTTT. Its translation: CASSSQDRVLNEKLFF. The chain is built from TRBV7-2 and TRBJ1-4; 7 positions agree with TRBD1. Germline loops: CDR1 SGHTA, CDR2 FQGNSA. This CDR3 is built from 16 residues. J was trimmed by 4 bases and V by 4 bases; bases with no gene match: 9.

The chain combines TRBV5-1 with TRBJ1-2, with D possibly TRBD1 on 6 matching bases. Germline V gene data show CDR1 as SGHRS and CDR2 as YFSETQ. V lost 4 bases, J lost 0 bases, and 13 bases lay in between. The CDR3 runs to 15 residues. The CDR3 protein is CASSANRDSNYGYTF. In DNA form, the CDR3 reads TGCGCCAGCAGCGCAAACAGGGATTCTAACTATGGCTACACCTTC. The whole variable domain, filled in from reference TRBV5-1 and TRBJ1-2, reads KAGVTQTPRYLIKTRGQQVTLSCSPISGHRSVSWYQQTPGQGLQFLFEYFSETQRNKGNFPGRFSGRQFSNSRSEMNVSTLELGDSALYLCASSANRDSNYGYTFGSGTRLTVV.

Regarding this clone: Other DNA sequences within the sample encode an identical CDR3. The rearrangement links TRBV19 to TRBJ2-5, with D possibly being TRBD2 (5 bases). CDR3 length equals 12 residues. Germline V gene lookup returns CDR1 LNHDA and CDR2 SQIVND (reference sequence). Trimming left V 3 bases short and J 5 bases short, with 7 bases between. As DNA, the CDR3 is TGTGCCAGTAGTATCGGCGGGGAGACCCAGTACTTC. Amino acid sequence: CASSIGGETQYF.

V and J are TRBV6-2 or TRBV6-3 and TRBJ2-5; tentative D call: TRBD1 (6 bases). Between the trimmed V and J ends, which lost 2 bases and 2 bases, there was a span of 21 bases. The CDR3 has 18 residues. Germline V gives CDR1 MNHEY, CDR2 SVGEGT. CDR3 protein: CASSYPYDRYKRQETQYF. The CDR3 DNA follows: TGTGCCAGCAGTTACCCATACGACAGGTACAAACGACAAGAGACCCAGTACTTC.

This chain links TRBV15 with TRBJ2-2; 12 nucleotides match TRBD1. The CDR3 contains 16 residues. The V gene's germline CDR1 is LNHNV and CDR2 YYDKDF (reference sequence). Trimming cost V 1 base and J 8 bases; bases outside gene matches: 5. The CDR3 is CATSRAPGQGAGELFF. CDR3 bases: TGTGCCACCAGCAGAGCGCCGGGACAGGGGGCAGGGGAGCTGTTTTTT.